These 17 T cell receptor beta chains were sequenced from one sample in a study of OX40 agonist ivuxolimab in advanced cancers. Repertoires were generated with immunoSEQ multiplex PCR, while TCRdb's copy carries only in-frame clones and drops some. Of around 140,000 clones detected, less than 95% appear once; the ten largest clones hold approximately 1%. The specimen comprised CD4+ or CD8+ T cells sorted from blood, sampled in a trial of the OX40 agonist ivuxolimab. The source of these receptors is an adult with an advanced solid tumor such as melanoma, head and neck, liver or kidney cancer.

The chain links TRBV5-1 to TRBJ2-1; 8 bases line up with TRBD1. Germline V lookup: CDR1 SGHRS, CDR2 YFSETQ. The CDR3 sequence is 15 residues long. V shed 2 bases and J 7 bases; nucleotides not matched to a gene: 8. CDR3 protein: CASSLQGDAWNEQFF. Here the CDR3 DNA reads TGCGCCAGCAGCTTACAGGGGGATGCTTGGAATGAGCAGTTCTTC.

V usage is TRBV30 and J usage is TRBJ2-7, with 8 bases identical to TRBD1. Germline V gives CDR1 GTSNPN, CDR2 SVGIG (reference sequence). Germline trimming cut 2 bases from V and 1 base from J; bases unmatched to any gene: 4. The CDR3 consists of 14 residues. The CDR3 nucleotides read TGTGCCTGGAGTCAGGGGGCGGGATCCTACGAGCAGTACTTC. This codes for CAWSQGAGSYEQYF. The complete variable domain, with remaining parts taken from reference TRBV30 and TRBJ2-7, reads SQTIHQWPATLVQPVGSPLSLECTVEGTSNPNLYWYRQAAGRGLQLLFYSVGIGQISSEVPQNLSASRPQDRQFILSSKKLLLSDSGFYLCAWSQGAGSYEQYFGPGTRLTVT.

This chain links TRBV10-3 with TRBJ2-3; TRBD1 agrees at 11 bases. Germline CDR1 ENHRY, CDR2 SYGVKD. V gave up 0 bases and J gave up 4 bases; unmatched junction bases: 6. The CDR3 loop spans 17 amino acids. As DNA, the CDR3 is TGTGCCATCAGTGAGTCTAGGGGACAGGGGGTCCCAGATACGCAGTATTTT. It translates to CAISESRGQGVPDTQYF.

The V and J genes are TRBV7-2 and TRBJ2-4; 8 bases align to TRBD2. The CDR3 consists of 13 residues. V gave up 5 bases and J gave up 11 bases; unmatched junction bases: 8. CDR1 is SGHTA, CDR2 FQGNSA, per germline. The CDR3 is CASSRTSNVFQYF. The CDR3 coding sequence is TGTGCCAGCAGCCGGACTAGCAATGTCTTTCAGTACTTC. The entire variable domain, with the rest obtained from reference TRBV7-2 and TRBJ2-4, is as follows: GAGVSQSPSNKVTEKGKDVELRCDPISGHTALYWYRQSLGQGLEFLIYFQGNSAPDKSGLPSDRFSAERTGGSVSTLTIQRTQQEDSAVYLCASSRTSNVFQYFGAGTRLSVL.

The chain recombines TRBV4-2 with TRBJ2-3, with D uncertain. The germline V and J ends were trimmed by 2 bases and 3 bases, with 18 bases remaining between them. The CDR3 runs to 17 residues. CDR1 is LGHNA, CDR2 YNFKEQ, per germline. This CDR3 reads CASSQYPPGRNTDTQYF. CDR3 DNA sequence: TGTGCCAGCAGCCAATACCCCCCCGGCAGAAATACAGATACGCAGTATTTT.

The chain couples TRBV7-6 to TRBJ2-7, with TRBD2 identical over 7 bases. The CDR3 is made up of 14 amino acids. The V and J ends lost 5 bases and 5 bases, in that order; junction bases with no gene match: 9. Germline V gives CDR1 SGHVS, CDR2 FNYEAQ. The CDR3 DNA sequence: TGTGCCAGCAGCCTCTTGACTAGCTTAAACGAGCAGTACTTC. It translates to CASSLLTSLNEQYF.

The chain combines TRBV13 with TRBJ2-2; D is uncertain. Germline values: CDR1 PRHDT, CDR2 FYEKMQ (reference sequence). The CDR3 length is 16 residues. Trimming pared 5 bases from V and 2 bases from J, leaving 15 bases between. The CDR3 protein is CASSAPGSRNTGELFF. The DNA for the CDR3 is TGTGCCAGCAGCGCACCGGGCTCCCGTAACACCGGGGAGCTGTTTTTT. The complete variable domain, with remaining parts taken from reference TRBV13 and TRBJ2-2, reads AAGVIQSPRHLIKEKRETATLKCYPIPRHDTVYWYQQGPGQDPQFLISFYEKMQSDKGSIPDRFSAQQFSDYHSELNMSSLELGDSALYFCASSAPGSRNTGELFFGEGSRLTVL.

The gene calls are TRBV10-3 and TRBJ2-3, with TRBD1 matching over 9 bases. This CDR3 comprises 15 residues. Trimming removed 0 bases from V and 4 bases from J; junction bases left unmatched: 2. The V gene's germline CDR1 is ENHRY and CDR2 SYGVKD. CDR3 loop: CAISESRTGADTQYF. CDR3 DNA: TGTGCCATCAGTGAGTCCAGGACAGGGGCAGATACGCAGTATTTT.

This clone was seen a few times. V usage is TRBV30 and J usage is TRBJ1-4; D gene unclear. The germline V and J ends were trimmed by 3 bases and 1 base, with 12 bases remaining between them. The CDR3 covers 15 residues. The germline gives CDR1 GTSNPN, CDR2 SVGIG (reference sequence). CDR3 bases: TGTGCCTGGAGCCACATCCGGGGAACTAATGAAAAACTGTTTTTT. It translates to CAWSHIRGTNEKLFF.

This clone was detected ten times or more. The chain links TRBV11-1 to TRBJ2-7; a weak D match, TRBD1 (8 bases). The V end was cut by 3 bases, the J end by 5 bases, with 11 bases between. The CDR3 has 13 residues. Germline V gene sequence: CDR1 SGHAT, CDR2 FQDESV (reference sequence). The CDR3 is CASSFTGGDEQYF. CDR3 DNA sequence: TGTGCCAGCAGCTTTACAGGGGGGGACGAGCAGTACTTC.

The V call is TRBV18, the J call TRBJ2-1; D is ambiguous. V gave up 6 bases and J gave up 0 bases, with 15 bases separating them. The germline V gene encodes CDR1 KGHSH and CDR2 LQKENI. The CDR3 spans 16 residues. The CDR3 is CASSLLSAISYNEQFF. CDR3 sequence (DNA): TGTGCCAGCTCGCTCCTGAGTGCCATCTCCTACAATGAGCAGTTCTTC.

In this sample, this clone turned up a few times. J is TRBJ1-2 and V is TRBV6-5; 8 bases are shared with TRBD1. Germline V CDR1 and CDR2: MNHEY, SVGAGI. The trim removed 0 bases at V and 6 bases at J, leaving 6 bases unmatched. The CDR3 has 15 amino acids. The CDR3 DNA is TGTGCCAGCAGTTACTCGCCCAGGGGGCGAAATGGCTACACCTTC. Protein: CASSYSPRGRNGYTF.

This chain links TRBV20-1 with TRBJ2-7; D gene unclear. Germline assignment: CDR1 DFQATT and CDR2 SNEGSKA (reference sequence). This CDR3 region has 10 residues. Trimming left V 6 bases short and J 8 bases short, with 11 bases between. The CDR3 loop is CSAEREQQYF. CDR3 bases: TGCAGTGCGGAGCGAGAACAGCAGTACTTC.

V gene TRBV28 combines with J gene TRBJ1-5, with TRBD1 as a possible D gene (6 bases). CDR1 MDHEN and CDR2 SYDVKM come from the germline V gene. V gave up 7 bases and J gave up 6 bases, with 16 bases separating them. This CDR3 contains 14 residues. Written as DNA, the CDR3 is TGTGCCAGCACCAGTAGGGGGTCGTCTCAGCCCCAGCATTTT. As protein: CASTSRGSSQPQHF.

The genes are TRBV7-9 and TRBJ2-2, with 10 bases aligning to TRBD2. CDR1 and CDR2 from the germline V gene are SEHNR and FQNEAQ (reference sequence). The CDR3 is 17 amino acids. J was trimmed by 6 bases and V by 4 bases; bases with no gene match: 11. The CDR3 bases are TGTGCCAGCAGCTCATCCGGGACTAGCGTACTGGCCGGGGAGCTGTTTTTT. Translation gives CASSSSGTSVLAGELFF.

CDR3 sequence: CASSPIADPSTDTQYF. CDR3 DNA sequence: TGTGCCAGCAGTCCTATAGCGGACCCTAGCACAGATACGCAGTATTTT. The V gene is TRBV27, the J gene TRBJ2-3; D is possibly TRBD2 (6 bases). The V gene's germline CDR1 is MNHEY and CDR2 SMNVEV (reference sequence). With 5 bases removed from V and 0 bases from J, the gap between germline ends came to 15 bases. The CDR3 consists of 16 residues.

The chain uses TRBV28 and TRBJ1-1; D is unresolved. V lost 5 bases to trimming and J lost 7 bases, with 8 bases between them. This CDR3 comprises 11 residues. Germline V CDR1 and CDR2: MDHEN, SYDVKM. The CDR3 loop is CASSRNFEAFF. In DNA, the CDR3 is TGTGCCAGCAGTCGGAACTTTGAAGCTTTCTTT.